This T cell receptor beta chain was recovered during a study of T cells in Graves' hyperthyroidism and ophthalmopathy. Study-wide findings and caveats: A model of 13 V-J features distinguished ophthalmopathy from stable hyperthyroidism.

This clonotype was picked up a small number of times. The antigen remains undetermined. The germline gives CDR1 MGHRA, CDR2 YSYEKL. The ends lost 2 bases at V and 5 bases at J; junction bases unmatched: 16. The length of the CDR3 is 18 residues. RNA transcripts served as the template for amplifying TCR beta CDR3 regions. TCR CDR3 underwent first-round RT-PCR with the HTBI primer set. In TCRdb, the multiplex PCR reads were re-called with MiXCR into one record per CDR3 protein. The sample contains about 610,000 distinct CDR3 sequences, over 12% of which appear only once. This sequence was found in a woman between 40 and 50 years old with Graves' ophthalmopathy. The sample consisted of blood. This chain joins TRBV4-1 and TRBJ2-7; 9 bases line up with TRBD1. The CDR3 nucleotides read TGCGCCAGCAGCCAAATTATAACATCGGACAGGGGCGGTCACGAGCAGTACTTC. It translates to CASSQIITSDRGGHEQYF.